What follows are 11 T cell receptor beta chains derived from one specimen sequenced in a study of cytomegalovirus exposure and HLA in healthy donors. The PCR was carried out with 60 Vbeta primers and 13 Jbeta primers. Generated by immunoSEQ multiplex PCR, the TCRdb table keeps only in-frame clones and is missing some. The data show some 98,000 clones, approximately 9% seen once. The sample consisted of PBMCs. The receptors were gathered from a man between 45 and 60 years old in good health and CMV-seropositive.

This CDR3 reads CASSLEGRGNSPLHF. The CDR3 nucleotides read TGTGCCAGCAGTTTAGAGGGCAGGGGAAATTCACCCCTCCACTTT. The rearrangement uses TRBV28 and TRBJ1-6; a possible D gene is TRBD1 (6 bases). Germline values: CDR1 MDHEN, CDR2 SYDVKM. V lost 2 bases, J lost 7 bases, and 12 bases lay in between. The CDR3 contains 15 residues.

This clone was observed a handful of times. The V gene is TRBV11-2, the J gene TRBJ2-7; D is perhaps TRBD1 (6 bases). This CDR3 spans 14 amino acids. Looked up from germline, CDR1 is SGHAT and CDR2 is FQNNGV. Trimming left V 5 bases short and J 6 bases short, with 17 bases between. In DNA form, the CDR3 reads TGTGCCAGCAGCGCGATACAGGGCCTGAGCGAGCAGTACTTC. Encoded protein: CASSAIQGLSEQYF.

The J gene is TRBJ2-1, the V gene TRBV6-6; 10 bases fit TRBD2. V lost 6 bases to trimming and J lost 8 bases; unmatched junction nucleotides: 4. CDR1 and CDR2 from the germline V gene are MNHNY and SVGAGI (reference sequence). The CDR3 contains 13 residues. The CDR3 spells CASSISGGYEQFF. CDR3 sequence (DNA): TGTGCCAGCAGCATTAGCGGGGGGTATGAGCAGTTCTTC.

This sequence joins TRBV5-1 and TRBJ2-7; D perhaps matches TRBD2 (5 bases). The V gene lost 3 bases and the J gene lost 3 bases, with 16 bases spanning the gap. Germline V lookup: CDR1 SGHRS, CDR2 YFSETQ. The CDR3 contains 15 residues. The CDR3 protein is CASSSTSEGRYEQYF. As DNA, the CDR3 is TGCGCCAGCAGCTCTACCTCTGAGGGCCGCTACGAGCAGTACTTC.

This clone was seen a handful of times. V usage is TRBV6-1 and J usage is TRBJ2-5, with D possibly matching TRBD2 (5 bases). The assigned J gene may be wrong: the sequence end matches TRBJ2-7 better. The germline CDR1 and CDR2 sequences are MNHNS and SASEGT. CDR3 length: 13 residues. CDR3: CASSGGSSYEQYF. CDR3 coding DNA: TGTGCCAGCAGTGGAGGGAGCTCCTACGAGCAGTACTTC.

The CDR3 DNA follows: TGTGCCAGCAGCTTAGTCCCCGGACTCGCCTACGAGCAGTACTTC. This sequence encodes CASSLVPGLAYEQYF. The chain is built from TRBV11-1 and TRBJ2-7, with D perhaps TRBD2 (5 bases). The V end was cut by 1 base, the J end by 2 bases, with 12 bases between. Germline assignment: CDR1 SGHAT and CDR2 FQDESV (reference sequence). The CDR3 has 15 residues. Full variable domain (rest looked up from reference TRBV11-1 and TRBJ2-7): EAEVAQSPRYKITEKSQAVAFWCDPISGHATLYWYRQILGQGPELLVQFQDESVVDDSQLPKDRFSAERLKGVDSTLKIQPAELGDSAMYLCASSLVPGLAYEQYFGPGTRLTVT.

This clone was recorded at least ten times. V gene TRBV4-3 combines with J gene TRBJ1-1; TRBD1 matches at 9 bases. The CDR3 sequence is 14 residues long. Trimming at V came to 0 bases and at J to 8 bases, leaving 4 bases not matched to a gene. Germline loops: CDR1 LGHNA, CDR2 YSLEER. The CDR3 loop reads CASSQDRTGVEAFF. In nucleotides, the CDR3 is TGCGCCAGCAGCCAAGATCGGACAGGGGTGGAAGCTTTCTTT.

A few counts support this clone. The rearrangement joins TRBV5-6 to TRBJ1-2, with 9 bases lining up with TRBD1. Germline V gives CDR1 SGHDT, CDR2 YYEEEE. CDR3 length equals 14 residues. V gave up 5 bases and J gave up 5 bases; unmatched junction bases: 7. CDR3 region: CASRIGQGWYGYTF. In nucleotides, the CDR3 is TGTGCCAGCAGAATCGGACAGGGGTGGTATGGCTACACCTTC.

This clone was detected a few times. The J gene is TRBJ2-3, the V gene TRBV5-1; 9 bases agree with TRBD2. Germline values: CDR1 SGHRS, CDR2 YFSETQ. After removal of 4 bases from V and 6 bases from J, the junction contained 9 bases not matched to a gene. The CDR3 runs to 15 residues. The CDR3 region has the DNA TGCGCCAGCAGCGCCGTCTCGCGGGAGGGGGATACGCAGTATTTT. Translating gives CASSAVSREGDTQYF.

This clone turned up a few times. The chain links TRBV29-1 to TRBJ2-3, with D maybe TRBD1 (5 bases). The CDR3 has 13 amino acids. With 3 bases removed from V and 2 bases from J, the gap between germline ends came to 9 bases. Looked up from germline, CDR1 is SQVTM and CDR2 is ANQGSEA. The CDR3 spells CSVDSGYTDTQYF. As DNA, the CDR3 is TGCAGCGTTGATTCAGGGTACACAGATACGCAGTATTTT.

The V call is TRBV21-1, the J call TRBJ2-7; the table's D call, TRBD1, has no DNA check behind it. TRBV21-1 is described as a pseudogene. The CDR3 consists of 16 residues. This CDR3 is CASSTRPGQTSYEQYF. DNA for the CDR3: TGTGCCAGCAGCACCCGGCCGGGACAGACCTCCTACGAGCAGTACTTC.